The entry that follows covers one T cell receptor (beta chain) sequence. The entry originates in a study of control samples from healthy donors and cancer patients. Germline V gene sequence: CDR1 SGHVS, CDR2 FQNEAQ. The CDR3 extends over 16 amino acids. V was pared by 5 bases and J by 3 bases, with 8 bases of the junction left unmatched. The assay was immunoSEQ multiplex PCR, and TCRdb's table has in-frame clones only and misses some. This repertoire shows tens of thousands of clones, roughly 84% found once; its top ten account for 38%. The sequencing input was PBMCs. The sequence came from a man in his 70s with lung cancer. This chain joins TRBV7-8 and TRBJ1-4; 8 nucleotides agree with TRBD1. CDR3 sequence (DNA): TGTGCCAGCAGCCCAAAGACGGGACAGGCTAATGAAAAACTGTTTTTT. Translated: CASSPKTGQANEKLFF.